Below, one T cell receptor beta chain is given with its context. Antigen unknown. Through a sample-barcoded 5' primer and a J-beta primer mix, a second PCR was run for roughly 7 to 12 cycles. Each CDR3 protein is one row after TCRdb ran MiXCR on the 5' RACE reads. The table has roughly 800,000 distinct CDR3 sequences, 58% seen once; the top ten hold 20% to 25%. These data originate in a study of blood T cells in healthy people across ages. Overall study findings and caveats: Roughly linear declines in TCR beta diversity per million T cells occurred with age.

CDR3 size: 14 residues. V trimming: 4 bases; J trimming: 4 bases; junction bases outside the gene matches: 7. Germline CDR1 and CDR2: SGHDT and YYEEEE. The receptor was derived from a man between 25 and 39 years old in good health. V and J are TRBV5-6 and TRBJ2-5, with 7 bases matching TRBD1. Material for sequencing was blood. CDR3 sequence reads: CASSVTGAGETQYF. CDR3 in DNA: TGTGCCAGCAGCGTAACAGGGGCAGGAGAGACCCAGTACTTC.